These 23 T cell receptor beta chains came from one sample sequenced in a study of shared clonotypes between healthy human individuals. This table comes from immunoSEQ multiplex PCR, and its TCRdb copy is limited to in-frame clones, with some not included. The sample lists about 2.3 million clones; just over 90% were seen once. What was sequenced was naive CD4+ T cells from PBMCs. The subset here: CD45RA+ positively selected. Source of these receptors: a man between 18 and 35 years old in good health. Some clones in this sample may be carry-over from other donors' samples.

The J gene is TRBJ2-7, the V gene TRBV30; 8 bases agree with TRBD2. V was clipped by 1 base and J by 7 bases; unmatched bases: 18. The germline gives CDR1 GTSNPN, CDR2 SVGIG (reference sequence). CDR3 length: 17 residues. CDR3 sequence (DNA): TGTGCCTGGAGTGGTATTCGGGCTAGCGGGCCCCGGGGTGAGCAGTACTTC. This codes for CAWSGIRASGPRGEQYF.

Note on this clone: Distinct nucleotide sequences in the sample also encode this CDR3. The chain carries TRBV5-1 and TRBJ2-1; a possible D gene is TRBD1 (5 bases). The CDR3 covers 14 residues. V was pared by 0 bases and J by 2 bases, with 6 bases between. Germline V gene lookup returns CDR1 SGHRS and CDR2 YFSETQ. The CDR3 DNA follows: TGCGCCAGCAGCTTGGGACAGACCTACAATGAGCAGTTCTTC. This gives the protein CASSLGQTYNEQFF.

Only a few counts were recorded for this clone. The same CDR3 is also encoded by other DNA sequences in this sample. V is TRBV5-1 and J is TRBJ2-2; D gene ambiguous. The CDR3 is 15 residues long. V gave up 0 bases and J gave up 3 bases, with 9 bases separating them. Germline CDR1 reads SGHRS; CDR2 reads YFSETQ. The CDR3 DNA sequence: TGCGCCAGCAGCTTGGGTACAGCCGACACCGGGGAGCTGTTTTTT. Protein sequence: CASSLGTADTGELFF.

The chain employs TRBV29-1 and TRBJ2-3; unclear D gene. V gave up 2 bases and J gave up 5 bases, with 8 bases separating them. This CDR3 region has 12 residues. Germline CDR1 and CDR2: SQVTM and ANQGSEA. CDR3 loop: CSVEKGRDTQYF. Here the CDR3 DNA reads TGCAGCGTTGAAAAAGGGCGAGATACGCAGTATTTT.

This clone was seen a single time. The chain combines TRBV6-6 with TRBJ2-7, with 7 bases identical to TRBD2. Germline CDR1 reads MNHNY; CDR2 reads SVGAGI (reference sequence). The CDR3 has 14 residues. Trimming cost V 3 bases and J 2 bases; bases outside gene matches: 4. The CDR3 sequence is CASSYPGLAYEQYF. The DNA for the CDR3 is TGTGCCAGCAGTTATCCAGGACTAGCCTACGAGCAGTACTTC.

The J gene is TRBJ2-1, the V gene TRBV7-3, with 9 bases matching TRBD2. V lost 5 bases to trimming and J lost 3 bases; unmatched junction nucleotides: 2. The CDR3 is 14 amino acids. Germline CDR1 SGHTA, CDR2 FQGTGA. CDR3 DNA sequence: TGTGCCAGCAGCCTAGCGGGGAACTACAATGAGCAGTTCTTC. It is translated as CASSLAGNYNEQFF.

V is TRBV7-9 and J is TRBJ2-5; D is undetermined. Germline V gene data show CDR1 as SEHNR and CDR2 as FQNEAQ (reference sequence). CDR3 size: 15 residues. V shed 4 bases and J shed 5 bases, with 17 bases lying between them. Here the CDR3 DNA reads TGTGCCAGCAGCTCAGAACGTGTATTCATGGAGACCCAGTACTTC. Translating it yields CASSSERVFMETQYF.

The chain combines TRBV6-5 with TRBJ1-2; a possible D gene is TRBD1 (5 bases). CDR3 size: 15 residues. V lost 0 bases and J lost 3, with 11 bases in between. Germline lookup yields CDR1 MNHEY and CDR2 SVGAGI. CDR3 sequence reads: CASSYSGATYYGYTF. The CDR3 bases are TGTGCCAGCAGTTACTCTGGGGCCACTTACTATGGCTACACCTTC.

Note on this clone: This CDR3 is also generated by other DNA sequences in the sample. This chain connects TRBV29-1 to TRBJ2-1; 8 bases map to TRBD1. CDR1 and CDR2 from the germline V gene are SQVTM and ANQGSEA. The CDR3 sequence is 15 residues long. Trimming took 1 base from V and 3 from J; bases not matched to a gene: 5. CDR3 sequence reads: CSVEGGTGGYNEQFF. The CDR3 bases are TGCAGCGTTGAAGGGGGGACAGGCGGCTACAATGAGCAGTTCTTC.

A note on this clone: The sample holds other DNA sequences that translate to the same CDR3. V is TRBV5-1 and J is TRBJ2-1; D is undetermined. Germline V gene data show CDR1 as SGHRS and CDR2 as YFSETQ. Trimming pared 0 bases from V and 1 base from J, leaving 5 bases between. CDR3 length equals 14 residues. The CDR3 DNA sequence: TGCGCCAGCAGCTTGGCAGCGTCCTACAATGAGCAGTTCTTC. This codes for CASSLAASYNEQFF.

The chain couples TRBV6-6 to TRBJ2-3; TRBD1 matches at 8 bases. The CDR3 runs 14 residues. With 7 bases clipped from V and 1 base from J, the junction kept 4 bases outside the gene matches. Germline loops: CDR1 MNHNY, CDR2 SVGAGI (reference sequence). CDR3 sequence reads: CASNLDRGTDTQYF. CDR3 coding DNA: TGTGCCAGCAACCTGGACAGGGGCACAGATACGCAGTATTTT.

V and J are TRBV28 and TRBJ2-7, with TRBD1 matching over 7 bases. CDR3 length: 17 residues. V shed 2 bases, J shed 2 bases, and the junction held 12 bases outside the gene matches. Germline V gene sequence: CDR1 MDHEN, CDR2 SYDVKM. The DNA of the CDR3 is TGTGCCAGCAGTTTAGGGCACCGAGGGGGCCGCCCCTACGAGCAGTACTTC. It codes for CASSLGHRGGRPYEQYF.

This clone was seen just once. The chain couples TRBV18 to TRBJ2-7; 7 bases match TRBD1. With V trimmed by 3 bases and J by 3 bases, 8 bases remained unmatched. The germline gives CDR1 KGHSH, CDR2 LQKENI. This CDR3 contains 15 residues. CDR3 residues: CASSPAETGSYEQYF. CDR3 coding DNA: TGTGCCAGCTCACCTGCAGAGACAGGGAGCTACGAGCAGTACTTC.

The V call is TRBV7-2, the J call TRBJ2-7, with 10 bases fitting TRBD1. CDR3 size: 17 residues. The V gene end was trimmed by 5 bases and the J gene end by 1 base; junction bases not matched to a gene: 11. Looked up from germline, CDR1 is SGHTA and CDR2 is FQGNSA. The CDR3 DNA is TGTGCCAGCAGCCAATACCCGGGACAGGGGACTTCCTACGAGCAGTACTTC. The encoded protein is CASSQYPGQGTSYEQYF.

V and J are TRBV6-5 and TRBJ1-1; tentatively, D is TRBD1 (6 bases). The germline V gene encodes CDR1 MNHEY and CDR2 SVGAGI. The V and J ends lost 5 bases and 4 bases respectively, with 14 bases between them. The CDR3 has 14 residues. The CDR3 here is CASSGGGRVTEAFF. The CDR3 DNA reads as TGTGCCAGCAGTGGAGGGGGGCGCGTCACTGAAGCTTTCTTT.

The rearrangement links TRBV10-3 to TRBJ1-4; the match to TRBD1 covers 7 bases. Germline V gives CDR1 ENHRY, CDR2 SYGVKD. The CDR3 has 16 residues. V dropped 3 bases and J dropped 4; count of bases not matched to a gene: 8. Written as DNA, the CDR3 is TGTGCCATCAGTGATAGTCGGGGACAGCATAATGAAAAACTGTTTTTT. It encodes CAISDSRGQHNEKLFF.

J is TRBJ2-1 and V is TRBV29-1; D might be TRBD1 (6 bases). The CDR3 runs to 14 residues. Germline V gene data show CDR1 as SQVTM and CDR2 as ANQGSEA. V was shortened by 4 bases and J by 2 bases, with 12 bases between the two germline ends. CDR3 in amino acids: CSVVMRQAYNEQFF. The CDR3 nucleotides read TGCAGCGTTGTCATGAGACAGGCCTACAATGAGCAGTTCTTC.

For the CDR3, the DNA is TGTGCCAGCAGCTTTGTGGGCCCGAGCTCTGGAAACACCATATATTTT. Translating gives CASSFVGPSSGNTIYF. The V gene is TRBV7-9, the J gene TRBJ1-3; D is unclear. Germline lookup yields CDR1 SEHNR and CDR2 FQNEAQ (reference sequence). The CDR3 spans 16 residues. Deletions cut 3 bases from V and 0 bases from J, with 12 bases between.

The chain recombines TRBV6-5 with TRBJ2-1, with 10 bases that match TRBD2. V was pared by 0 bases and J by 8 bases, with 7 bases of the junction left unmatched. CDR3 length equals 16 residues. Germline V gene lookup returns CDR1 MNHEY and CDR2 SVGAGI. As DNA, the CDR3 is TGTGCCAGCAGTTACTCGAGACTAGCGGGCTTTGATGAGCAGTTCTTC. This codes for CASSYSRLAGFDEQFF.

The chain combines TRBV30 with TRBJ1-3; no reliable D call. The V gene's germline CDR1 is GTSNPN and CDR2 SVGIG (reference sequence). The CDR3 spans 13 residues. V was cut by 0 bases and J by 1 base, with 4 bases left in between. CDR3 loop: CAWSVMSGNTIYF. DNA of the CDR3: TGTGCCTGGAGTGTAATGTCTGGAAACACCATATATTTT. The whole variable domain, filled in from reference TRBV30 and TRBJ1-3, reads SQTIHQWPATLVQPVGSPLSLECTVEGTSNPNLYWYRQAAGRGLQLLFYSVGIGQISSEVPQNLSASRPQDRQFILSSKKLLLSDSGFYLCAWSVMSGNTIYFGEGSWLTVV.

V usage is TRBV29-1 and J usage is TRBJ2-1, with TRBD2 matching 13 bases. Germline trimming cut 7 bases from V and 9 bases from J; bases unmatched to any gene: 12. This CDR3 is built from 15 residues. In germline, CDR1 is SQVTM, CDR2 ANQGSEA. The CDR3 DNA sequence: TGCAGCGCCACCGGGACTAGCGGGATAGTGGCTGAGCAGTTCTTC. It translates to CSATGTSGIVAEQFF.

CDR3 region: CASSSFGEQYF. In nucleotides, the CDR3 is TGTGCCAGCAGTTCCTTCGGGGAGCAGTACTTC. The gene calls are TRBV28 and TRBJ2-7; D gene uncertain. V lost 4 bases and J 7 bases, leaving 8 bases between the germline ends. The CDR3 runs to 11 residues. Germline V gives CDR1 MDHEN, CDR2 SYDVKM. Looking up the rest from reference TRBV28 and TRBJ2-7 gives the full variable domain: DVKVTQSSRYLVKRTGEKVFLECVQDMDHENMFWYRQDPGLGLRLIYFSYDVKMKEKGDIPEGYSVSREKKERFSLILESASTNQTSMYLCASSSFGEQYFGPGTRLTVT.

This chain uses TRBV5-1 with TRBJ2-1; D gene ambiguous. The CDR3 spans 17 residues. V lost 2 bases to trimming and J lost 0 bases, with 15 bases between them. Per the germline V gene, CDR1 is SGHRS and CDR2 is YFSETQ. CDR3 amino acids: CASSFLSSTSSYNEQFF. CDR3 DNA: TGCGCCAGCAGCTTCTTATCGAGTACCAGCTCCTACAATGAGCAGTTCTTC.